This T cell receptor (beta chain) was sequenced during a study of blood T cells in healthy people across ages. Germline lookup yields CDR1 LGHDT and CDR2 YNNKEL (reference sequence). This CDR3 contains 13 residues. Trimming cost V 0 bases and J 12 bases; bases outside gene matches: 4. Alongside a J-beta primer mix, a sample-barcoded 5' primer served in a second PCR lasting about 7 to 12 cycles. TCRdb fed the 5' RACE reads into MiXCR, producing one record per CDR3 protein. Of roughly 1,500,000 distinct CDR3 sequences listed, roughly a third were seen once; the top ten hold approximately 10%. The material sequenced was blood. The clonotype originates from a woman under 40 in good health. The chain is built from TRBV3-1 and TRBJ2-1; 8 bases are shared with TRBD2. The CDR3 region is CASSQEGGLGQFF. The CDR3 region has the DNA TGTGCCAGCAGCCAAGAGGGGGGACTAGGGCAGTTCTTC.